The 6 T cell receptor beta chains in this list originate from one sample, sequenced in a study of early T cells in non-severe SARS-CoV-2 infection (dated by TCRdb to the early 2020s). Receptor amplification or capture employed 5' RACE. The instrument given in TCRdb is NextSeq 500. TCRdb reprocessing: public reads trimmed at Q25 with fastp, clones called with MiXCR, in-frame beta chains kept. One record per CDR3 amino acid sequence lists the most common genes and DNA. This sample comprises 84,000 or so distinct CDR3 sequences, 12% of them detected only once. Clones ranked in the top ten supply approximately 2.4% of the sample. Sequenced input: whole blood. Source of these receptors: an adult who was a healthcare worker with PCR-confirmed SARS-CoV-2 infection or an uninfected control (not recorded which).

This sequence joins TRBV20-1 and TRBJ1-5; 9 positions match TRBD1. Germline CDR1 is DFQATT and CDR2 is SNEGSKA (reference sequence). Unmatched junction bases numbered 9, after V lost 5 bases and J lost 4 bases. The CDR3 length is 15 residues. The CDR3 sequence: CSAFPGTGLNQPQHF. Here the CDR3 DNA reads TGCAGTGCTTTTCCCGGGACAGGGCTAAATCAGCCCCAGCATTTT.

This clonotype was seen ten or more times. J is TRBJ2-1 and V is TRBV7-2; 10 nucleotides align to TRBD2. V was clipped by 4 bases and J by 9 bases; unmatched bases: 12. The V gene's germline CDR1 is SGHTA and CDR2 FQGNSA. This CDR3 comprises 16 residues. As DNA, the CDR3 is TGTGCCAGCAGCTACCGAGCGGGAGGGCCATCCATTGAGCAGTTCTTC. Amino acid sequence: CASSYRAGGPSIEQFF.

This clonotype was seen at least ten times. V usage is TRBV3-1 and J usage is TRBJ2-5; tentatively, D is TRBD2 (6 bases). The CDR3 is 17 residues long. Germline V gene lookup returns CDR1 LGHDT and CDR2 YNNKEL (reference sequence). V lost 4 bases and J lost 5, with 23 bases in between. This chain's CDR3 is CASSLSRWSGLGETQYF. Here the CDR3 DNA reads TGTGCCAGCAGCCTTTCCCGGTGGAGCGGGTTAGGGGAGACCCAGTACTTC.

This clonotype was seen a handful of times. The rearrangement uses TRBV7-8 and TRBJ2-3; 7 bases fit TRBD1. Germline V gene sequence: CDR1 SGHVS, CDR2 FQNEAQ. The CDR3 extends over 15 amino acids. V was clipped by 2 bases and J by 2 bases; unmatched bases: 4. The CDR3 bases are TGTGCCAGCAGCTTAACAGGGGCTAACACAGATACGCAGTATTTT. Amino acids: CASSLTGANTDTQYF.

This clonotype appeared many times. The chain links TRBV5-1 to TRBJ2-3; 8 nucleotides line up with TRBD2. The CDR3 spans 14 residues. With V trimmed by 0 bases and J by 7 bases, 4 bases remained unmatched. Germline values: CDR1 SGHRS, CDR2 YFSETQ. The chain's CDR3 is CASSLVAGKHTQYF. The CDR3 DNA reads as TGCGCCAGCAGCTTGGTAGCGGGGAAACATACGCAGTATTTT.

The rearrangement joins TRBV28 to TRBJ2-7; D is unresolved. This CDR3 contains 14 residues. Trimming left V 3 bases short and J 2 bases short, with 11 bases between. Germline V gene sequence: CDR1 MDHEN, CDR2 SYDVKM. The CDR3 spells CASSFTRSPYEQYF. The CDR3 coding sequence is TGTGCCAGCAGTTTTACGCGCAGCCCCTACGAGCAGTACTTC.